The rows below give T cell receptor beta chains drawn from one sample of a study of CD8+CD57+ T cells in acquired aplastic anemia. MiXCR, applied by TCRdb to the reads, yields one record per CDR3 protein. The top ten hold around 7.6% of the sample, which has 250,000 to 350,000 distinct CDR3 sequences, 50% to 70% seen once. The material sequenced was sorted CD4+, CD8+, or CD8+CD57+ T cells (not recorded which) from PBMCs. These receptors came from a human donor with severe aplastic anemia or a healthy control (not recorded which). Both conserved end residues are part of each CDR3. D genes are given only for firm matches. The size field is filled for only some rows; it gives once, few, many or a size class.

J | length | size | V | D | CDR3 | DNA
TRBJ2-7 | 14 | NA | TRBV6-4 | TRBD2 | CASPAGGVVYEQYF | TGTGCCAGCCCGGCCGGGGGGGTCGTCTACGAGCAGTACTTC
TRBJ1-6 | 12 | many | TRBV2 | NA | CASTFYNSPLHF | TGTGCCAGCACCTTCTATAATTCACCCCTCCACTTT
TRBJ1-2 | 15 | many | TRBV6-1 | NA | CASSEDLGKGYGYTF | TGTGCCAGCAGTGAAGACTTGGGTAAAGGCTATGGCTACACCTTC
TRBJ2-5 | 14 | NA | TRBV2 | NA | CASSLIEGQETQYF | TGTGCCAGCAGCCTCATAGAGGGCCAAGAGACCCAGTACTTC
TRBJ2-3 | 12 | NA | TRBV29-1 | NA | CSVEGGSDTQYF | TGCAGCGTTGAAGGGGGGTCAGATACGCAGTATTTT
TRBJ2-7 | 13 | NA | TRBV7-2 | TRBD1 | CASKQGAVIEQYF | TGTGCTAGCAAACAGGGGGCAGTGATAGAGCAGTACTTC
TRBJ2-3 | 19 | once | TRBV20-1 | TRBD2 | CSASSFGTSGVLSTDTQYF | TGCAGTGCTAGCTCGTTTGGGACTAGCGGGGTTCTTAGCACAGATACGCAGTATTTT
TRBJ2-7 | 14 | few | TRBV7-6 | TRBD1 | CASSLRTGGYEQYF | TGTGCCAGCAGCTTACGTACAGGGGGGTACGAGCAGTACTTC
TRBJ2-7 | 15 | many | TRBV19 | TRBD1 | CASSPGQGSAYEQYF | TGTGCCAGTAGTCCAGGACAGGGCTCGGCCTACGAGCAGTACTTC
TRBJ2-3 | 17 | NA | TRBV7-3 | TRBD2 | CASSLRFSAGGTDTQYF | TGTGCCAGCAGCTTAAGGTTTTCAGCGGGGGGCACAGATACGCAGTATTTT
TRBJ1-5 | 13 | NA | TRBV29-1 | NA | CSVGKYSNQHQHF | TGCAGCGTTGGGAAGTATAGCAATCAGCACCAGCATTTT
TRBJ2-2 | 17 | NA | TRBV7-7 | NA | CASSLILGSPNTGELFF | TGTGCCAGCAGCTTAATTTTGGGGAGCCCGAACACCGGGGAGCTGTTTTTT
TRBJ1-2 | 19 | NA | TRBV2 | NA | CASSELFYRAAGINYGYTF | TGTGCCAGCAGTGAACTTTTTTATCGGGCAGCGGGGATTAACTATGGCTACACCTTC
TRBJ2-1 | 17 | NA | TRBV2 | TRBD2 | CASSFSGLAGVYNEQFF | TGTGCCAGCAGTTTCTCAGGACTAGCGGGGGTCTACAATGAGCAGTTCTTC
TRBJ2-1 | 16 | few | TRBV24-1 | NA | CATSRSLAGSYNEQFF | TGTGCTACCAGCCGCTCCCTTGCGGGGTCCTACAATGAGCAGTTCTTC
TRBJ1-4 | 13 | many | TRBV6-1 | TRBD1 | CASSAGTGEKLFF | TGTGCCAGCAGTGCAGGGACAGGGGAAAAACTGTTTTTT
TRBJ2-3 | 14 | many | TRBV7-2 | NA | CASSLLGGLDTQYF | TGTGCCAGCAGCTTATTGGGGGGCTTAGATACGCAGTATTTT
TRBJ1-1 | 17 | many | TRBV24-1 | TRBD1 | CATSVGMPGQANTEAFF | TGTGCCACCAGTGTGGGGATGCCGGGACAGGCGAACACTGAAGCTTTCTTT
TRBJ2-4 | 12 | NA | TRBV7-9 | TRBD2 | CASSGGGSIQYF | TGTGCCAGCAGCGGGGGGGGGAGCATTCAGTACTTC
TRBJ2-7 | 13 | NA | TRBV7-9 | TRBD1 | CASGGTGTYEQYF | TGTGCCAGCGGAGGGACAGGAACCTACGAGCAGTACTTC
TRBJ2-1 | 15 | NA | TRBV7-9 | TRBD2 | CASSLAGLLANEQFF | TGTGCCAGCAGCTTAGCAGGCCTACTAGCGAATGAGCAGTTCTTC
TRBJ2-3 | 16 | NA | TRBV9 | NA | CASSVGTGQSTDTQYF | TGTGCCAGCAGCGTAGGGACGGGTCAAAGCACAGATACGCAGTATTTT
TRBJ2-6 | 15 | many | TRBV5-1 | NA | CASANEFSGANVLTF | TGCGCCAGCGCGAATGAATTCTCTGGGGCCAACGTCCTGACTTTC
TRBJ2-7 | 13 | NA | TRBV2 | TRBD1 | CASSEGGTATYRF | TGTGCCAGCAGTGAAGGGGGGACAGCCACTTATCGCTTC
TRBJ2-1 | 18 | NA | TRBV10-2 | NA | CASSEPARVINSYNEQFF | TGCGCCAGCAGTGAGCCTGCTAGAGTTATAAACTCCTACAATGAGCAGTTCTTC
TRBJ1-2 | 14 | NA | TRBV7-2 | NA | CASSRDRRDYGYTF | TGTGCCAGCAGCCGGGACCGGCGAGACTATGGCTACACCTTC
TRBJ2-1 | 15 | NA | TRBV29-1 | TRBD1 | CSVAAGGISYNEQFF | TGCAGCGTTGCAGCAGGGGGCATCTCCTACAATGAGCAGTTCTTC
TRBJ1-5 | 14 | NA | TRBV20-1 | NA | CSARGRGVRQPQHF | TGCAGTGCTAGAGGGAGGGGGGTCAGGCAGCCCCAGCATTTT
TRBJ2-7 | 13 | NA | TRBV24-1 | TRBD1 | CATRDSNPYEQYF | TGTGCCACCCGGGACAGCAATCCCTACGAGCAGTACTTC
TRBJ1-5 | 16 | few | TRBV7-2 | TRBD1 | CASSSEVGQINQPQHF | TGTGCCAGCAGCTCCGAAGTGGGACAGATCAATCAGCCCCAGCATTTT
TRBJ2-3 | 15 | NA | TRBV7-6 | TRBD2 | CASSSGLGWQDTQYF | TGTGCCAGCAGCTCAGGACTAGGATGGCAAGATACGCAGTATTTT